The clone carrying this T cell receptor (beta chain) has ten or more counts. Its antigen is unknown. This record belongs to a study of beta chain features in type 1 diabetes. Study-wide results and limits: People with Type 1 diabetes carried modestly yet significantly shorter TCRB CDR3s in all four CD4+ subsets.

The study reverse transcribed the entire isolated RNA, so it sequenced expressed TCRB transcripts. Here immunoSEQ multiplex PCR was the method, and the copy in TCRdb shows in-frame clones only, minus some. The sample carries 400,000 or so clones, around 9.6% recorded once. Sequenced material: central memory CD4+ T cells from blood. The receptor's source is a man aged 25-45 years with type 1 diabetes.

CDR3 coding DNA: TGTGCCAGCAGTGAACAAGGATTCGGAAACACCATATATTTT. Translated, it gives CASSEQGFGNTIYF. The V gene is TRBV2, the J gene TRBJ1-3; no clear D gene. The CDR3 is made up of 14 amino acids. V gave up 2 bases and J gave up 4 bases, with 9 bases separating them. The germline V gene has CDR1 SNHLY and CDR2 FYNNEI.